A single sample is the source of the 10 T cell receptor beta chains below, sequenced in a study of blood T cell repertoires in COVID-19. The method was immunoSEQ multiplex PCR; TCRdb's version includes in-frame clones alone and lacks a portion of them. This sample has fewer than 150,000 clones; around 86% occur once, and the top ten carry about 5.6%. Specimen: peripheral blood. These TCRs come from a human donor in a cohort sampled during active COVID-19.

This chain joins TRBV9 and TRBJ2-1; D is possibly TRBD2 (5 bases). This CDR3 has 13 amino acids. CDR1 and CDR2 from the germline V gene are SGDLS and YYNGEE. V was pared by 4 bases and J by 7 bases, with 12 bases between. CDR3 bases: TGTGCCAGCAGCACCCGGGATTTAAATGAGCAGTTCTTC. This encodes CASSTRDLNEQFF.

This sequence joins TRBV27 and TRBJ1-5; 10 bases agree with TRBD1. Germline V gene sequence: CDR1 MNHEY, CDR2 SMNVEV (reference sequence). This CDR3 has 16 residues. V dropped 2 bases and J dropped 2; count of bases not matched to a gene: 3. The CDR3 region has the DNA TGTGCCAGCAGTTTAACCGGGACAGGGGGCAATCAGCCCCAGCATTTT. Its protein is CASSLTGTGGNQPQHF.

The CDR3 loop is CASSQDRRGLPYGYTF. CDR3 sequence (DNA): TGTGCCAGCAGCCAAGATAGGCGGGGGCTGCCCTATGGCTACACCTTC. The V gene is TRBV14, the J gene TRBJ1-2, with TRBD1 as a possible D gene (6 bases). This CDR3 contains 16 residues. Trimming stripped 0 bases from V and 4 bases from J, with 15 bases between. Germline assignment: CDR1 SGHDN and CDR2 FVKESK.

This chain joins TRBV18 and TRBJ2-3; TRBD2 aligns across 13 bases. The CDR3 has 16 amino acids. Germline V gene sequence: CDR1 KGHSH, CDR2 LQKENI. The V and J ends lost 3 bases and 6 bases, in that order; junction bases with no gene match: 6. In nucleotides, the CDR3 is TGTGCCAGCTCACCGTGGACTAGCGGGAGAACCGATACGCAGTATTTT. Protein sequence: CASSPWTSGRTDTQYF.

The V gene is TRBV16, the J gene TRBJ2-3, with D possibly matching TRBD2 (6 bases). CDR1 and CDR2 from the germline V gene are KGHSY and FQNENV. The CDR3 loop spans 15 amino acids. V was clipped by 1 base and J by 5 bases, with 13 bases between them. This chain's CDR3 is CASSQFGTSQDTQYF. The CDR3 nucleotides read TGTGCCAGCAGCCAATTCGGAACTAGCCAAGATACGCAGTATTTT.

This clone was recorded only once. V gene TRBV6-5 combines with J gene TRBJ2-7; 9 positions match TRBD1. Germline V gene sequence: CDR1 MNHEY, CDR2 SVGAGI. The CDR3 consists of 15 residues. The trim removed 4 bases at V and 0 bases at J, leaving 4 bases unmatched. CDR3 region: CASSSQGASSYEQYF. CDR3 bases: TGTGCCAGCAGTTCACAGGGGGCGAGCTCCTACGAGCAGTACTTC.

The chain couples TRBV6-5 to TRBJ2-5, with 10 positions matching TRBD2. Losses at the gene ends were 6 bases for V and 5 bases for J; bases not matched to a gene: 6. The CDR3 loop spans 14 amino acids. Germline loops: CDR1 MNHEY, CDR2 SVGAGI. DNA for the CDR3: TGTGCCAGCAGCACCGGGACTAGCGTGGAGACCCAGTACTTC. This encodes CASSTGTSVETQYF.

This clone appeared once. The V call is TRBV5-6, the J call TRBJ2-3; 7 bases map to TRBD2. The ends lost 2 bases at V and 7 bases at J; junction bases unmatched: 10. Germline CDR1 is SGHDT and CDR2 is YYEEEE. The CDR3 covers 15 residues. As DNA, the CDR3 is TGTGCCAGCAGCTTTTGGACTAGTCCGACAAATACGCAGTATTTT. This codes for CASSFWTSPTNTQYF.

This clone was seen only once. This rearrangement joins TRBV9 to TRBJ1-2; TRBD1 is a possible D gene (5 bases). The CDR3 loop spans 13 amino acids. V was shortened by 3 bases and J by 7 bases, with 13 bases between the two germline ends. In germline, CDR1 is SGDLS, CDR2 YYNGEE. Here the CDR3 reads CASSGTRGGGYTF. The CDR3 DNA follows: TGTGCCAGCAGCGGAACCCGGGGGGGTGGCTACACCTTC.

V is TRBV6-4 and J is TRBJ2-1, with D hard to call. Between the trimmed V and J ends, which lost 2 bases and 5 bases, there was a span of 7 bases. In germline, CDR1 is MRHNA, CDR2 SNTAGT. This CDR3 is built from 13 residues. The CDR3 nucleotides are TGTGCCAGCAGTGACGGGCCAAACAATGAGCAGTTCTTC. Protein: CASSDGPNNEQFF.